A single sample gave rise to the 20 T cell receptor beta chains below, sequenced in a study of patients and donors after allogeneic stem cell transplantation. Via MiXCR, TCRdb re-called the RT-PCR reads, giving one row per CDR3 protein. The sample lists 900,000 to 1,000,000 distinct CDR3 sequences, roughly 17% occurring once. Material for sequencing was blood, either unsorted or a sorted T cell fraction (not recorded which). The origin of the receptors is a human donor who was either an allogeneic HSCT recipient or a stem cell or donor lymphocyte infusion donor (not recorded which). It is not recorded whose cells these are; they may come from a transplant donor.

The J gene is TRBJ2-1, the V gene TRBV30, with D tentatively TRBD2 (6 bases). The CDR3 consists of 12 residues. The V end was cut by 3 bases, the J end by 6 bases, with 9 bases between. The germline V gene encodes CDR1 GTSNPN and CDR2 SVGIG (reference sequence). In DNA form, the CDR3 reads TGTGCCTGGAGGGGGGACTCCAATGAGCAGTTCTTC. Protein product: CAWRGDSNEQFF.

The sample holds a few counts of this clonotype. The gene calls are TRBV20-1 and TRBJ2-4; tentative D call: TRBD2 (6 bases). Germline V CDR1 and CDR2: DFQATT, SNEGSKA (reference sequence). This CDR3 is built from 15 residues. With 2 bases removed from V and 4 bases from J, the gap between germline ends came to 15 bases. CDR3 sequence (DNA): TGCAGTGCTAGAATCGTCCAGGGACTGAAAAACATTCAGTACTTC. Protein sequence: CSARIVQGLKNIQYF.

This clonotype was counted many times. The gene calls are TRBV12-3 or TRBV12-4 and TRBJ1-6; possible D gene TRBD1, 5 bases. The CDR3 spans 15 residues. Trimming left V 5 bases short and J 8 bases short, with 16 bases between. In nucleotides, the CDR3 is TGTGCCAGCAGTGACTTCCCGGGGCGGGATTCACCCCTCCACTTT. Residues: CASSDFPGRDSPLHF.

The CDR3: CSVSHGIAGQFF. The CDR3 DNA follows: TGCAGCGTTTCCCACGGTATAGCGGGGCAGTTCTTC. The chain employs TRBV29-1 and TRBJ2-1, with TRBD2 matching over 7 bases. The germline V gene encodes CDR1 SQVTM and CDR2 ANQGSEA. J gave up 12 bases and V 5 bases, and 10 bases lay outside the gene matches. CDR3 length: 12 residues.

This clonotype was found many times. The CDR3 DNA reads as TGCGCCAGCAGCCCCGTCGGGGAGGTGAACATTCAGTACTTC. This codes for CASSPVGEVNIQYF. This chain connects TRBV4-1 to TRBJ2-4, with D perhaps TRBD2 (6 bases). Trimming cost V 4 bases and J 7 bases, with 14 bases left between them. Germline V gene data show CDR1 as MGHRA and CDR2 as YSYEKL. The CDR3 runs 14 residues.

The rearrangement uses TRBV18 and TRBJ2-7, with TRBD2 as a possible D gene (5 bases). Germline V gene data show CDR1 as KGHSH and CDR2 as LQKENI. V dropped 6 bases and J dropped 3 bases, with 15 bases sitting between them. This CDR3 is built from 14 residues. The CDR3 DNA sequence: TGTGCCAGCTCGCGCGTGCGGGCATACTACGAGCAGTACTTC. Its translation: CASSRVRAYYEQYF.

CDR3 sequence (DNA): TGCGCCAGCAGCCCCATGAGCTCAGGAATGAGTGAGCAGTTCTTC. It yields the protein CASSPMSSGMSEQFF. The chain employs TRBV5-1 and TRBJ2-1, with D unresolved. V lost 4 bases, J lost 9 bases, and 20 bases lay in between. This CDR3 spans 15 amino acids. Looked up from germline, CDR1 is SGHRS and CDR2 is YFSETQ.

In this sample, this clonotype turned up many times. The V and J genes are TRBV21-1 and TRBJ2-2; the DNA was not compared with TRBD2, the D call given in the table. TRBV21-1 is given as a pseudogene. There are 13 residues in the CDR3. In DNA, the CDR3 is TGTGCCAGCAGGACTAAAGGCGCCGGGGAGCTGTTTTTT. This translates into CASRTKGAGELFF.

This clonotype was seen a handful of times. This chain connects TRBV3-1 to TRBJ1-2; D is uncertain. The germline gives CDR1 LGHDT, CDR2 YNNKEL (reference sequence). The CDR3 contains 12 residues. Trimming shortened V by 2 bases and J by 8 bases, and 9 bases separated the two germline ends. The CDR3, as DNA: TGTGCCAGCAGCCAACCCCCCTCCGGCTACACCTTC. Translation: CASSQPPSGYTF.

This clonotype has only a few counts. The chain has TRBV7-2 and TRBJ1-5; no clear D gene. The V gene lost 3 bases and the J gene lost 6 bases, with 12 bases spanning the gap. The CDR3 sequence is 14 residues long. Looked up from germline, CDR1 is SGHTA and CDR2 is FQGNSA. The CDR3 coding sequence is TGTGCCAGCAGCTTTTGGAGGGATTCTCAGCCCCAGCATTTT. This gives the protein CASSFWRDSQPQHF. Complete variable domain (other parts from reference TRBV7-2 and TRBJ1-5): GAGVSQSPSNKVTEKGKDVELRCDPISGHTALYWYRQSLGQGLEFLIYFQGNSAPDKSGLPSDRFSAERTGGSVSTLTIQRTQQEDSAVYLCASSFWRDSQPQHFGDGTRLSIL.

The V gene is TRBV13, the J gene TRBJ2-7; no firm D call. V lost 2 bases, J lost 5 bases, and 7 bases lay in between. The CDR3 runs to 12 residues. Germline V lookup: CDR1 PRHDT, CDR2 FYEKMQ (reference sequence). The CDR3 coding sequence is TGTGCCAGCAGCTTATCGGCGAACGAGCAGTACTTC. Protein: CASSLSANEQYF.

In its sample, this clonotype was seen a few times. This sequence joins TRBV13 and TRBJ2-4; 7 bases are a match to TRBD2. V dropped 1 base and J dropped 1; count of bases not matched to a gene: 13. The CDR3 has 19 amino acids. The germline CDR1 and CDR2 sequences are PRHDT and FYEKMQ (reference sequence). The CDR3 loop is CASSLVRSAGVTAKNIQYF. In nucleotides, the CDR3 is TGTGCCAGCAGCTTAGTGAGGTCGGCGGGAGTAACGGCCAAAAACATTCAGTACTTC.

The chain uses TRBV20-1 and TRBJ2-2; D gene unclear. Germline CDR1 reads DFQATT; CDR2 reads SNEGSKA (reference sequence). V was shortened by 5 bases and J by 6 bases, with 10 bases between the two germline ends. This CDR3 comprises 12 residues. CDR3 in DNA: TGCAGTGCTGTCACTATCCCCGGGGAGCTGTTTTTT. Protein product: CSAVTIPGELFF.

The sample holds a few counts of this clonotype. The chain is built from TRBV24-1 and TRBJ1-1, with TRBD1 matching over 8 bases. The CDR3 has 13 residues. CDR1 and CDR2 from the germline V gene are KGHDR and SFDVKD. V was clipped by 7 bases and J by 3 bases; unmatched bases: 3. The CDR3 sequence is CATRTGEDTEAFF. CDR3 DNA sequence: TGTGCCACCAGGACAGGGGAAGACACTGAAGCTTTCTTT.

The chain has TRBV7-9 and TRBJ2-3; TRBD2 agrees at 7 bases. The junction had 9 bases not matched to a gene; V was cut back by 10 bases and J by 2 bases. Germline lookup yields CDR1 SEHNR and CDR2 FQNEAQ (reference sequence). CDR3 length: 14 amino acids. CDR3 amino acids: CAIRASGHTDTQYF. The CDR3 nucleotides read TGTGCCATTCGGGCTAGCGGTCACACAGATACGCAGTATTTT.

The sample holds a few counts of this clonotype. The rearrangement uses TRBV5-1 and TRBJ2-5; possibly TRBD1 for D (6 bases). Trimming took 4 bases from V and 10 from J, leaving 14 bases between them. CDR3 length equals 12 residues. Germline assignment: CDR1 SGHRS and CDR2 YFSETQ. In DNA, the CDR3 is TGCGCCAGCAGCCCGGATCAAGGGGGCCAGTACTTC. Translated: CASSPDQGGQYF. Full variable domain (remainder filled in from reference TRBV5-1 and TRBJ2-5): KAGVTQTPRYLIKTRGQQVTLSCSPISGHRSVSWYQQTPGQGLQFLFEYFSETQRNKGNFPGRFSGRQFSNSRSEMNVSTLELGDSALYLCASSPDQGGQYFGPGTRLLVL.

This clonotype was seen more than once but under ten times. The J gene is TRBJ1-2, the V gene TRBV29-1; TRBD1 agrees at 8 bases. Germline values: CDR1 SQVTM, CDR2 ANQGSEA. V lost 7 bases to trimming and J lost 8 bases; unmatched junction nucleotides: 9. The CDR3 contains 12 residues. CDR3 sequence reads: CSERTGQDGYTF. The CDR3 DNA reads TGCAGCGAGCGGACAGGGCAGGACGGCTACACCTTC.

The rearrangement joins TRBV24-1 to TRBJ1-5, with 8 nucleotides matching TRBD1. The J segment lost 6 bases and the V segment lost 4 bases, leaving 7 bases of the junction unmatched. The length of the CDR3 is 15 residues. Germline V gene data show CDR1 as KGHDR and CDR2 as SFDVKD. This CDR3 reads CATSETGAPSQPQHF. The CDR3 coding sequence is TGTGCCACCAGTGAGACAGGGGCGCCCAGTCAGCCCCAGCATTTT.

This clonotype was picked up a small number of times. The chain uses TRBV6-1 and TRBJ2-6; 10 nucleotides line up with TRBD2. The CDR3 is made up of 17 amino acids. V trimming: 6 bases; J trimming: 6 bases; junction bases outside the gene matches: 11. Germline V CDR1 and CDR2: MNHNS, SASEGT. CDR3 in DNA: TGTGCCAGCAGATGGCCTAGCGGGAGTATAGAGGCCAACGTCCTGACTTTC. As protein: CASRWPSGSIEANVLTF.

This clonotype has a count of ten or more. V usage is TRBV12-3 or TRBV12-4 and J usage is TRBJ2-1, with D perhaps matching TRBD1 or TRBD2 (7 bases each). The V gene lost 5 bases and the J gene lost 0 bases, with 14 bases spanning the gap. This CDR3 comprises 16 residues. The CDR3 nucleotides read TGTGCCAGCAGTCCCAGGGGGGGTCTCTCCTACAATGAGCAGTTCTTC. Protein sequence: CASSPRGGLSYNEQFF.